This entry is about one T cell receptor (beta chain). This specimen comes from a study of cytomegalovirus exposure and HLA in healthy donors. This PCR relied on a set of 60 Vbeta primers and 13 Jbeta primers. The protocol was immunoSEQ multiplex PCR, while the TCRdb copy is restricted to in-frame clones and leaves out a portion. In the table there are about 120,000 clones, 75% to 85% of which are singletons. This CDR3 is built from 14 residues. Looked up from germline, CDR1 is MNHNS and CDR2 is SASEGT. V gave up 6 bases and J gave up 8 bases, with 17 bases separating them. The receptor's source is a young man in good health and CMV-seropositive. Sequences were obtained from PBMCs. J is TRBJ2-4 and V is TRBV6-1; perhaps TRBD1 as D (5 bases). DNA for the CDR3: TGTGCCAGCAGAAGACAGTTCCTTGGGGACATTCAGTACTTC. This encodes CASRRQFLGDIQYF.